The text below deals with one TCR beta chain. The data belong to a study of T cell responses to AZD1222 COVID-19 vaccine. Assay used: immunoSEQ multiplex PCR; TCRdb lists only in-frame clones, some missing. The sample has 110,000 to 150,000 clones, approximately 90% seen once. Germline CDR1 SGHTA, CDR2 FQGTGA. The CDR3 covers 16 residues. The V and J ends lost 1 base and 5 bases, in that order; junction bases with no gene match: 5. The source is an adult who received the AZD1222 COVID-19 vaccine. Material: peripheral blood, obtained 28 days after the second AZD1222 dose. This chain links TRBV7-3 with TRBJ2-1, with 10 bases matching TRBD2. The CDR3 region is CASSLRTSGTNNEQFF. The CDR3 region has the DNA TGTGCCAGCAGCTTAAGAACTAGCGGGACCAACAATGAGCAGTTCTTC.